This T cell receptor beta chain was recorded in a study of T cell responses to AZD1222 COVID-19 vaccine. General study results and limits: When two AZD1222 doses had been given, Spike-specific TCR breadth and depth rose. At baseline, seropositivity was found in only six or seven AZD1222 recipients. Donors were mostly white British, more females; clonal diversity possibly underestimated. Repertoire collection took place solely once the T cell response had peaked.

The junction had 8 bases not matched to a gene; V was cut back by 4 bases and J by 4 bases. Germline V CDR1 and CDR2: LNHDA, SQIVND (reference sequence). The CDR3 totals 16 residues. Profiling relied on immunoSEQ multiplex PCR, and the TCRdb table lists in-frame clones only, not all of them. Altogether approximately 150,000 clones are present, 91% being singletons, with the ten largest covering roughly 4.6%. Note on this clone: Its specificity is not known.

The chain recombines TRBV19 with TRBJ2-5; 11 bases match TRBD2. The source material was peripheral blood, sampled on day 0 of AZD1222 vaccination. This sequence was found in an adult in good health. The CDR3 reads CASSTHPGLAVETQYF. In DNA, the CDR3 is TGTGCCAGTAGTACGCATCCGGGACTAGCGGTAGAGACCCAGTACTTC.